This T cell receptor (beta chain) is drawn from a study of blood T cell repertoires in COVID-19. Per the original data handling: Estimation of nucleated cell counts was performed using reference gene primer amplification. Profiling relied on immunoSEQ multiplex PCR, and the TCRdb table lists in-frame clones only, not all of them. The V and J calls and clone size come from that table; D and trimming were worked out from the DNA. The data show 200,000 to 300,000 clones, about four fifths seen once. Germline loops: CDR1 LGHDT, CDR2 YNNKEL (reference sequence). CDR3 size: 14 residues. V was trimmed by 0 bases and J by 3 bases, leaving 9 bases between them.

This chain connects TRBV3-1 (or the pseudogene TRBV3-2) to TRBJ2-7, with D perhaps TRBD2 (6 bases). Sequencing input: peripheral blood. The clonotype was recovered from a woman of 80 years or more with acute or convalescent COVID-19. The CDR3 nucleotides are TGTGCCAGCAGCCAAGAGGGGACTGTCTACGAGCAGTACTTC. Protein product: CASSQEGTVYEQYF.